The 21 T cell receptor beta chains below were found in one sample sequenced in a study of graft-versus-host responses after intestinal transplantation. For these TCRs, the target antigens are not known. Using immunoSEQ multiplex PCR, the repertoire was profiled, and TCRdb retains in-frame clones only, with some absent. The sample includes about 110,000 clones, 80% to 90% seen only once; the top ten take about 0.73%. Specimen: unstimulated CD4+ T cells sorted from spleen or lymph node cells, collected before transplant. The receptor source for this set is a human donor who was the organ donor for an intestinal transplant.

This CDR3 is CASNPGTNHFGTQYF. The DNA of the CDR3 is TGTGCCAGCAACCCGGGGACTAACCATTTCGGGACCCAGTACTTC. The chain recombines TRBV2 with TRBJ2-5; TRBD2 matches at 7 bases. Germline trimming cut 7 bases from V and 7 bases from J; bases unmatched to any gene: 15. CDR3 length: 15 amino acids. Germline values: CDR1 SNHLY, CDR2 FYNNEI.

The V and J genes are TRBV7-9 and TRBJ2-5; TRBD1 matches at 10 bases. The better agreement between TRBJ2-7 and the DNA end casts doubt on the J call. CDR1 SEHNR and CDR2 FQNEAQ come from the germline V gene (reference sequence). The CDR3 loop spans 15 amino acids. This CDR3 is CASSLGGQGFYEQYF. CDR3 DNA: TGTGCCAGCAGCTTAGGGGGACAGGGGTTCTACGAGCAGTACTTC.

The chain joins TRBV6-6 to TRBJ2-1; 11 bases agree with TRBD2. Germline V gives CDR1 MNHNY, CDR2 SVGAGI (reference sequence). V trimming: 2 bases; J trimming: 4 bases; junction bases outside the gene matches: 1. This CDR3 region has 15 residues. The CDR3 nucleotides are TGTGCCAGCAGTTACAGACTAGCGGGATACAATGAGCAGTTCTTC. Protein product: CASSYRLAGYNEQFF.

This sequence joins TRBV10-2 and TRBJ2-5, with D hard to call. Between the trimmed V and J ends, which lost 1 base and 4 bases, there was a span of 7 bases. CDR3 length: 13 residues. The germline CDR1 and CDR2 sequences are WSHSY and SAAADI. The CDR3 reads CASSELGRETQYF. The CDR3 DNA sequence: TGCGCCAGCAGTGAGTTGGGTAGAGAGACCCAGTACTTC.

This chain's CDR3 is CASSYRHRSSAFF. CDR3 DNA: TGTGCCAGCAGTTACCGGCACAGGTCGTCGGCTTTCTTT. The chain carries TRBV6-6 and TRBJ1-1, with D possibly matching TRBD1 (5 bases). V lost 2 bases and J lost 11, with 15 bases in between. Germline V CDR1 and CDR2: MNHNY, SVGAGI (reference sequence). The CDR3 length is 13 residues.

The rearrangement joins TRBV25-1 to TRBJ2-3, with D perhaps assigned TRBD1 or TRBD2 (5 bases each). This CDR3 is 14 amino acids long. Trimming took off 10 bases at V and 7 bases at J, with 21 bases between the two ends. CDR1 is MGHDK and CDR2 is SYGVNS in the germline V gene. This CDR3 reads CATDGPGALNTQYF. CDR3 nucleotide sequence: TGTGCCACCGACGGGCCCGGGGCATTGAATACGCAGTATTTT.

DNA of the CDR3: TGTGCCAGTAGTCCCCTCTCCTGGGGACAGGGAGGAAGGATCGGTCAGCCCCAGCATTTT. Amino acids: CASSPLSWGQGGRIGQPQHF. The chain uses TRBV19 and TRBJ1-5; TRBD1 agrees at 9 bases. V shed 5 bases, J shed 6 bases, and the junction held 23 bases outside the gene matches. Per germline, CDR1 LNHDA and CDR2 SQIVND (reference sequence). This CDR3 has 20 amino acids.

This clone was counted only a few times. V gene TRBV7-3 combines with J gene TRBJ1-2, with TRBD1 matching 8 bases. Germline V CDR1 and CDR2: SGHTA, FQGTGA. The V segment lost 2 bases and the J segment 4 bases; nucleotides outside the gene matches: 6. The length of the CDR3 is 15 residues. This chain's CDR3 is CASSLVAGGSYGYTF. CDR3 bases: TGTGCCAGCAGCTTAGTGGCAGGGGGCAGCTATGGCTACACCTTC.

This rearrangement joins TRBV5-4 to TRBJ2-1; D gene ambiguous. The CDR3 runs to 12 residues. V was clipped by 2 bases and J by 13 bases, with 13 bases between them. Germline V gene lookup returns CDR1 SGHNT and CDR2 YYREEE (reference sequence). The CDR3, as DNA: TGTGCCAGCAGCTTCAACCGAAGCCCCCAGTTCTTC. Translating it yields CASSFNRSPQFF.

This chain uses TRBV27 with TRBJ1-5, with 7 bases identical to TRBD1. The CDR3 spans 14 residues. With V trimmed by 2 bases and J by 4 bases, 2 bases remained unmatched. The germline gives CDR1 MNHEY, CDR2 SMNVEV (reference sequence). The CDR3 loop reads CASSLVTGNQPQHF. The CDR3 nucleotides are TGTGCCAGCAGTTTAGTGACAGGGAATCAGCCCCAGCATTTT.

The chain is built from TRBV4-1 and TRBJ2-1; 11 nucleotides agree with TRBD2. The junction had 10 bases not matched to a gene; V was cut back by 5 bases and J by 7 bases. Germline CDR1 and CDR2: MGHRA and YSYEKL. This CDR3 is built from 16 residues. The CDR3 reads CASSTQRLAGSNEQFF. The CDR3, as DNA: TGCGCCAGCAGCACTCAAAGACTAGCGGGAAGTAATGAGCAGTTCTTC.

This clone was recorded only once. The V gene is TRBV9, the J gene TRBJ2-7; D call uncertain. Germline CDR1 is SGDLS and CDR2 is YYNGEE. V shed 0 bases and J shed 4 bases, with 14 bases lying between them. CDR3 size: 15 residues. Written as DNA, the CDR3 is TGTGCCAGCAGCGTAGGGTGGGGTAGCCCTTACGAGCAGTACTTC. Amino acid sequence: CASSVGWGSPYEQYF.

The rearrangement links TRBV30 to TRBJ2-3; 10 nucleotides agree with TRBD1. Germline CDR1 is GTSNPN and CDR2 is SVGIG (reference sequence). Trimming at V came to 3 bases and at J to 2 bases, leaving 11 bases not matched to a gene. The CDR3 covers 17 residues. CDR3 region: CAWRRPGDRGFTDTQYF. DNA of the CDR3: TGTGCCTGGAGGCGGCCCGGGGACAGGGGATTCACAGATACGCAGTATTTT. The whole variable domain, filled in from reference TRBV30 and TRBJ2-3, reads SQTIHQWPATLVQPVGSPLSLECTVEGTSNPNLYWYRQAAGRGLQLLFYSVGIGQISSEVPQNLSASRPQDRQFILSSKKLLLSDSGFYLCAWRRPGDRGFTDTQYFGPGTRLTVL.

The gene calls are TRBV11-2 and TRBJ2-7; no clear D gene. The CDR3 is 14 residues long. The germline V gene has CDR1 SGHAT and CDR2 FQNNGV. V was cut by 4 bases and J by 5 bases, with 15 bases left in between. The CDR3 spells CASSSPPNVHEQYF. The CDR3 DNA sequence: TGTGCCAGCAGCTCACCACCCAACGTCCACGAGCAGTACTTC.

This clone showed up just once. The J gene is TRBJ1-3, the V gene TRBV5-6; 9 bases agree with TRBD1. The V gene end was trimmed by 2 bases and the J gene end by 3 bases; junction bases not matched to a gene: 9. This CDR3 spans 17 amino acids. The V gene's germline CDR1 is SGHDT and CDR2 YYEEEE. CDR3 nucleotide sequence: TGTGCCAGCAGCTTATTGGTACAGGGGGCAATTGGAAACACCATATATTTT. Encoded protein: CASSLLVQGAIGNTIYF.

This clone has only one observation. This sequence joins TRBV29-1 and TRBJ2-5; D may match TRBD1 or TRBD2 (6 bases each). Between the trimmed V and J ends, which lost 6 bases and 1 base, there was a span of 12 bases. Germline CDR1 SQVTM, CDR2 ANQGSEA. The CDR3 is 13 residues long. The CDR3 nucleotides read TGCAGCGTAGGGGGGACCTTCCAAGAGACCCAGTACTTC. Its protein is CSVGGTFQETQYF.

Only a few counts were recorded for this clone. The chain employs TRBV6-6 and TRBJ1-4, with 9 nucleotides matching TRBD1. Trimming took 6 bases from V and 5 from J; bases not matched to a gene: 4. Germline CDR1 MNHNY, CDR2 SVGAGI (reference sequence). The CDR3 contains 14 residues. The CDR3 protein is CASRPGQGNEKLFF. The CDR3 nucleotides are TGTGCCAGCAGACCGGGACAGGGAAATGAAAAACTGTTTTTT.

Turning to this clone: Different DNA sequences within this sample yield the same CDR3. The CDR3 here is CASSLSGTDTQYF. The CDR3 bases are TGTGCCAGCAGCTTGTCGGGCACAGATACGCAGTATTTT. The chain couples TRBV5-4 to TRBJ2-3, with no clear D. The V end was cut by 1 base, the J end by 1 base, with 4 bases between. The CDR3 extends over 13 amino acids. Germline V gene sequence: CDR1 SGHNT, CDR2 YYREEE (reference sequence).

The rearrangement joins TRBV5-1 to TRBJ1-4; D unresolved. This CDR3 is 15 amino acids long. The ends were cut back, 1 base at V and 0 bases at J, with 7 bases in the middle. Germline values: CDR1 SGHRS, CDR2 YFSETQ. CDR3 in DNA: TGCGCCAGCAGCTTGCTAGCTGCAACTAATGAAAAACTGTTTTTT. As protein: CASSLLAATNEKLFF. Variable domain in full (rest from reference TRBV5-1 and TRBJ1-4): KAGVTQTPRYLIKTRGQQVTLSCSPISGHRSVSWYQQTPGQGLQFLFEYFSETQRNKGNFPGRFSGRQFSNSRSEMNVSTLELGDSALYLCASSLLAATNEKLFFGSGTQLSVL.

This sequence joins TRBV12-5 and TRBJ1-3, with 9 bases aligning to TRBD1. V lost 6 bases to trimming and J lost 7 bases; unmatched junction nucleotides: 10. Per the germline V gene, CDR1 is LGHNT and CDR2 is FRNRAP. The CDR3 runs to 15 residues. CDR3 DNA sequence: TGTGCTAGTGGGCGAACAGGGGGCCCCGGGAACACCATATATTTT. Its translation: CASGRTGGPGNTIYF.

The chain's CDR3 is CASSSNLGGRGAFF. DNA of the CDR3: TGTGCCAGCAGTTCTAATCTAGGGGGAAGGGGAGCTTTCTTT. V is TRBV5-5 and J is TRBJ1-1; D may be TRBD1 (6 bases). Trimming took 5 bases from V and 10 from J, leaving 21 bases between them. Germline values: CDR1 SGHKS, CDR2 YYEKEE (reference sequence). This CDR3 spans 14 amino acids. Full variable domain (missing parts from reference TRBV5-5 and TRBJ1-1): DAGVTQSPTHLIKTRGQQVTLRCSPISGHKSVSWYQQVLGQGPQFIFQYYEKEERGRGNFPDRFSARQFPNYSSELNVNALLLGDSALYLCASSSNLGGRGAFFGQGTRLTVV.